The 14 T cell receptor beta chains below were found in one sample sequenced in a study of T cells in Graves' hyperthyroidism and ophthalmopathy (dated by TCRdb to the late 2010s). The library was generated by multiplex PCR. This sample was sequenced with an Illumina HiSeq 2000. Amplification of TCR beta CDR3 regions was carried out from RNA transcripts. A first-round RT-PCR of the TCR CDR3 used the HTBI primer set with the Qiagen OneStep RT-PCR kit. TCRdb itself trimmed the public reads at Q25 with fastp, ran MiXCR and retained productive beta chains. Rows are combined by CDR3 protein, so each entry shows the most common genes and DNA. In this sample the table shows under 350,000 distinct CDR3 sequences, around 20% of which occur a single time. The leading ten clones occupy 50% of the sample. Sequencing used blood. The receptor source for this set is a woman aged 50 to 65 with Graves' hyperthyroidism.

The chain links TRBV7-9 to TRBJ1-5; D perhaps matches TRBD1 (6 bases). Germline values: CDR1 SEHNR, CDR2 FQNEAQ (reference sequence). The CDR3 extends over 15 amino acids. V shed 4 bases and J shed 7 bases, with 17 bases lying between them. The CDR3 region is CASSSQQGARQPQHF. In nucleotides, the CDR3 is TGTGCCAGCAGCTCCCAACAGGGAGCTCGCCAGCCCCAGCATTTT. The variable domain in full, completed from reference TRBV7-9 and TRBJ1-5, reads DTGVSQNPRHKITKRGQNVTFRCDPISEHNRLYWYRQTLGQGPEFLTYFQNEAQLEKSRLLSDRFSAERPKGSFSTLEIQRTEQGDSAMYLCASSSQQGARQPQHFGDGTRLSIL.

This clonotype was seen repeatedly, ten times or more. This rearrangement joins TRBV5-6 to TRBJ2-5, with TRBD1 matching 9 bases. Germline V gives CDR1 SGHDT, CDR2 YYEEEE. The CDR3 has 14 residues. V lost 3 bases, J lost 4 bases, and 4 bases stayed unmatched. Here the CDR3 reads CASSYKTGGETQYF. CDR3 nucleotide sequence: TGTGCCAGCAGCTACAAGACAGGGGGAGAGACCCAGTACTTC.

The chain links TRBV6-1 to TRBJ2-7; perhaps D is TRBD1 or TRBD2 (5 bases each). CDR1 and CDR2 (germline): MNHNS, SASEGT. The V end was cut by 8 bases, the J end by 1 base, with 15 bases between. CDR3 length equals 14 residues. The CDR3 nucleotides read TGTGCCAGCCACCGGGGCAGCCAGTCCTACGAGCAGTACTTC. Translation gives CASHRGSQSYEQYF.

The chain links TRBV19 to TRBJ1-2; weak D call: TRBD1 (5 bases). Trimming removed 7 bases at V and 6 bases at J, with 24 bases between. There are 16 residues in the CDR3. The germline CDR1 and CDR2 sequences are LNHDA and SQIVND (reference sequence). The CDR3 loop reads CASIKYPSTGLHGYTF. The CDR3 bases are TGTGCCAGTATCAAGTATCCTAGTACAGGTCTTCATGGCTACACCTTC.

This clonotype was picked up a small number of times. V gene TRBV5-1 combines with J gene TRBJ2-4; 7 bases line up with TRBD2. The V gene's germline CDR1 is SGHRS and CDR2 YFSETQ. V dropped 0 bases and J dropped 3; count of bases not matched to a gene: 3. This CDR3 spans 15 amino acids. Here the CDR3 reads CASSLGDYLKNIQYF. The DNA of the CDR3 is TGCGCCAGCAGCTTGGGGGACTACCTCAAAAACATTCAGTACTTC.

This clonotype was detected a few times. V usage is TRBV7-2 and J usage is TRBJ1-5; the D gene is possibly TRBD1 (6 bases). The CDR3 consists of 16 residues. The V and J ends lost 6 bases and 7 bases respectively, with 22 bases between them. Per germline, CDR1 SGHTA and CDR2 FQGNSA. The CDR3 DNA follows: TGTGCCAGCAGATACCATGGACAGTTGTTACACCAGCCCCAGCATTTT. Its translation: CASRYHGQLLHQPQHF.

The chain recombines TRBV19 with TRBJ1-5, with 12 bases fitting TRBD1. V lost 6 bases, J lost 2 bases, and 5 bases stayed unmatched. CDR1 and CDR2 from the germline V gene are LNHDA and SQIVND (reference sequence). This CDR3 contains 16 residues. The DNA for the CDR3 is TGTGCCAGTAGCACGGGACAGGGGGCCGGCAATCAGCCCCAGCATTTT. Protein product: CASSTGQGAGNQPQHF.

At least ten counts were recorded for this clonotype. V and J are TRBV28 and TRBJ1-5; no clear D. This CDR3 is 12 amino acids long. The V and J ends lost 1 base and 7 bases respectively, with 5 bases between them. CDR1 is MDHEN and CDR2 is SYDVKM in the germline V gene. The CDR3 bases are TGTGCCAGCAGTTTATCCTCCCAGCCCCAGCATTTT. It codes for CASSLSSQPQHF.

This clonotype was found many times. At one end the junction does not follow the germline gene, possibly because of a read error. The genes are TRBV11-2 and TRBJ2-2, with D perhaps TRBD2 (6 bases). Germline loops: CDR1 SGHAT, CDR2 FQNNGV. The length of the CDR3 is 17 residues. In DNA, the CDR3 is TGTGCCAGCAGCTTAATCGGCGGGGCCTCGAAGACCGGGGAGCTGTTTTTT. Translating it yields CASSLIGGASKTGELFF.

This clonotype was seen repeatedly, ten times or more. V gene TRBV6-1 combines with J gene TRBJ2-7; D unclear. The CDR3 covers 11 residues. V lost 8 bases, J lost 4 bases, and 9 bases lay in between. CDR1 and CDR2 from the germline V gene are MNHNS and SASEGT. The CDR3 DNA follows: TGTGCCAGCTTCGGATTTTACGAGCAGTACTTC. Amino acids: CASFGFYEQYF.

About this clonotype itself: A much larger clone differs by one base, so this may be a read error. The V gene is TRBV7-9, the J gene TRBJ2-7; 7 nucleotides agree with TRBD2. Germline V CDR1 and CDR2: SEHNR, FQNEAQ (reference sequence). The CDR3 extends over 16 amino acids. The CDR3 reads CASSSSRTTSHYEQHF. In DNA form, the CDR3 reads TGTGCCAGCAGCTCTTCACGCACGACTAGCCACTACGAGCAGCACTTC.

In this sample, this clonotype turned up many times. V and J are TRBV20-1 and TRBJ2-3; D is possibly TRBD1 or TRBD2 (7 bases each). The CDR3 has 14 residues. V gave up 6 bases and J gave up 2 bases, with 15 bases separating them. CDR1 and CDR2 from the germline V gene are DFQATT and SNEGSKA (reference sequence). The CDR3 sequence is CSALTGRDTDTQYF. As DNA, the CDR3 is TGCAGTGCCTTGACAGGGAGGGACACAGATACGCAGTATTTT.

Many counts were recorded for this clonotype. This sequence joins TRBV20-1 and TRBJ1-2, with D tentatively TRBD1 (6 bases). CDR3 length equals 15 residues. V lost 3 bases to trimming and J lost 7 bases, with 21 bases between them. The germline CDR1 and CDR2 sequences are DFQATT and SNEGSKA (reference sequence). The CDR3 DNA is TGCAGTGCTAGGTTGACCTTCAGGGGTTCGCTTGGCTACACCTTC. Translation: CSARLTFRGSLGYTF.

This clonotype was detected only a few times. The genes are TRBV29-1 and TRBJ2-2, with D maybe TRBD2 (6 bases). Trimming took 7 bases from V and 1 from J, leaving 7 bases between them. The CDR3 totals 12 residues. The germline V gene encodes CDR1 SQVTM and CDR2 ANQGSEA. Here the CDR3 reads CSGGENTGELFF. Here the CDR3 DNA reads TGCAGCGGGGGGGAGAACACCGGGGAGCTGTTTTTT.